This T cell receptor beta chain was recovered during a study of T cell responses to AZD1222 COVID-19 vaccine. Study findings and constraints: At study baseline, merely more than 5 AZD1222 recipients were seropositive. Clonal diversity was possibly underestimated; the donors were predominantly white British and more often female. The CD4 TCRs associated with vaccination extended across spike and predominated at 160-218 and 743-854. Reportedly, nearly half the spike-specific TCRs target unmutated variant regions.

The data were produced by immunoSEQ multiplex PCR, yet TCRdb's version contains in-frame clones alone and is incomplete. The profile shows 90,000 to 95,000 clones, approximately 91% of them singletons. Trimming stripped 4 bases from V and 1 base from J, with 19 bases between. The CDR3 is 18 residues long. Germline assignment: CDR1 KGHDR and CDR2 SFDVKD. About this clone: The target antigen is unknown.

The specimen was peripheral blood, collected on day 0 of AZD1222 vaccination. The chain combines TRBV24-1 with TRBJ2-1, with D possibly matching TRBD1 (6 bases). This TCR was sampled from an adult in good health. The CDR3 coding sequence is TGTGCCACCAGTGACCCGACAACAGGGTTATCGTCCTACAATGAGCAGTTCTTC. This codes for CATSDPTTGLSSYNEQFF.